Each of the 3 T cell receptor beta chains below was sequenced from the same sample in a study of T cells after yellow fever vaccination (dated by TCRdb to the late 2010s). The library relied on 5' RACE. Sequencing took place on an Illumina HiSeq 2500. TCRdb trimmed the raw reads at Q25, called clones with MiXCR and kept productive beta chains. Rows with a matching CDR3 protein are joined into one entry that keeps the most common DNA and genes. The sample includes approximately 510,000 distinct CDR3 sequences, with roughly 22% observed a single time. The ten most abundant clones make up less than 20% of the sample. In the paper's terms, the treatment or condition label means: live attenuated yellow fever vaccine strain. Material: PBMCs, obtained about 20 days after the first yellow fever vaccination. Every receptor here comes from a man aged 18 to 30 who received the YFV17D yellow fever vaccine.

This chain links TRBV11-2 with TRBJ1-1, with TRBD1 matching 8 bases. Trimming cost V 5 bases and J 3 bases; bases outside gene matches: 5. Per the germline V gene, CDR1 is SGHAT and CDR2 is FQNNGV. The CDR3 is made up of 14 amino acids. CDR3 in DNA: TGTGCCAGCAGCCCCGGACAGGGCTACACTGAAGCTTTCTTT. This sequence encodes CASSPGQGYTEAFF.

The chain has TRBV6-5 and TRBJ1-1; D remains unclear. The CDR3 consists of 15 residues. Per germline, CDR1 MNHEY and CDR2 SVGAGI. The V and J ends lost 2 bases and 3 bases respectively, with 13 bases between them. The CDR3 DNA is TGTGCCAGCAGTTACAGGTGGAACACGGACACTGAAGCTTTCTTT. This sequence encodes CASSYRWNTDTEAFF.

The chain recombines TRBV7-9 with TRBJ1-1, with TRBD1 as a possible D gene (6 bases). With 2 bases removed from V and 8 bases from J, the gap between germline ends came to 18 bases. The CDR3 loop spans 15 amino acids. Per germline, CDR1 SEHNR and CDR2 FQNEAQ (reference sequence). The CDR3 nucleotides read TGTGCCAGCAGCTTAAGGGGGGTATCGGTTGGCGAAGCTTTCTTT. This gives the protein CASSLRGVSVGEAFF. The variable domain in full, with the rest retrieved from reference TRBV7-9 and TRBJ1-1, is DTGVSQNPRHKITKRGQNVTFRCDPISEHNRLYWYRQTLGQGPEFLTYFQNEAQLEKSRLLSDRFSAERPKGSFSTLEIQRTEQGDSAMYLCASSLRGVSVGEAFFGQGTRLTVV.